Listed below are T cell receptor beta chains from one sample, sequenced in a study of blood T cells in healthy people across ages. TCRdb ran MiXCR on the 5' RACE reads and lists one entry per CDR3 protein. This sample has roughly 550,000 distinct CDR3 sequences, with 24% found just once. A further study also used this sample, focusing on T cells of mothers and their children.

Sample: blood. All receptors derive from a boy aged 10-17 years in good health. The CDR3 runs from the conserved cysteine through the conserved F or W. The D gene is left open where the match is weak. Expanded clones get a size class; other rows say once, few or many, or leave the size out.

>NA|many|TRBJ2-4|TRBV12-3/TRBV12-4
CASSNRVEGRGNIQYF
TGTGCCAGCAGTAACAGGGTAGAGGGTCGAGGAAACATTCAGTACTTC
>NA|few|TRBJ2-7|TRBV4-3
CASSQESQGISEQYF
TGCGCCAGCAGCCAAGAGAGTCAGGGGATCTCCGAGCAGTACTTC
>NA|NA|TRBJ2-7|TRBV7-8
CASSPGTGAQYF
TGTGCCAGCAGCCCAGGGACGGGTGCGCAGTACTTC
>NA|NA|TRBJ2-1|TRBV9
CASSVGSHVGNNEQFF
TGTGCCAGCAGCGTAGGCTCACACGTAGGGAACAATGAGCAGTTCTTC
>NA|few|TRBJ2-1|TRBV7-2
CASSFLSEQFF
TGTGCCAGCAGCTTTCTTAGTGAGCAGTTCTTC
>NA|few|TRBJ2-7|TRBV5-1
CASSLVTGYYYEQYF
TGCGCCAGCAGCTTGGTGACAGGCTACTACTACGAGCAGTACTTC
>TRBD1|NA|TRBJ1-2|TRBV20-1
CSTTGTGKIYGYTF
TGCAGTACGACCGGGACAGGGAAAATCTATGGCTACACCTTC
>TRBD1|few|TRBJ2-7|TRBV6-2/TRBV6-3
CASSYHQGASTYEQYF
TGTGCCAGCAGTTACCATCAGGGGGCAAGTACCTACGAGCAGTACTTC
>NA|NA|TRBJ2-7|TRBV20-1
CSASPGGGGPYEQYF
TGCAGTGCTAGTCCCGGAGGGGGGGGACCCTACGAGCAGTACTTC
>TRBD2|few|TRBJ2-2|TRBV5-1
CASSLVAGDTGELFF
TGCGCCAGCAGCTTGGTAGCGGGAGACACCGGGGAGCTGTTTTTT
>TRBD2|NA|TRBJ2-1|TRBV7-2
CASSSSTPSGSYNEQFF
TGTGCCAGCAGCTCATCAACCCCTAGCGGCTCCTACAATGAGCAGTTCTTC
>NA|few|TRBJ2-1|TRBV28
CASSWVATEQFF
TGTGCCAGCAGTTGGGTAGCGACTGAGCAGTTCTTC
>TRBD1|many|TRBJ2-3|TRBV28
CASSSAGGWTDTQYF
TGTGCCAGCAGTTCAGCAGGGGGCTGGACAGATACGCAGTATTTT
>NA|NA|TRBJ1-5|TRBV4-1
CASSQEVGTGAYQPRHF
NA
>TRBD1|few|TRBJ2-3|TRBV5-1
CASSLFRTGGTDTQYF
TGCGCCAGCAGCTTGTTTCGGACAGGGGGCACAGATACGCAGTATTTT
>TRBD1|NA|TRBJ2-5|TRBV6-5
CATTGQGKETQYF
TGTGCCACTACCGGACAGGGGAAAGAGACCCAGTACTTC
>TRBD2|many|TRBJ2-5|TRBV3-1
CASSLSSGGATQYF
TGTGCCAGCAGCCTATCTAGCGGGGGGGCGACCCAGTACTTC
>TRBD1|few|TRBJ2-7|TRBV4-3
CASSLDRTSSYEQYF
TGCGCCAGCAGCTTGGACAGGACGAGCTCCTACGAGCAGTACTTC
>TRBD2|NA|TRBJ2-1|TRBV28
CASSTPIAGGTYNEQFF
TGTGCCAGCAGTACACCGATAGCGGGAGGGACCTACAATGAGCAGTTCTTC
>NA|NA|TRBJ2-5|TRBV29-1
CSVEQETQYF
TGCAGCGTTGAACAAGAGACCCAGTATTTC
>NA|NA|TRBJ2-1|TRBV30
CAWSASPAYNEQFF
TGTGCCTGGAGTGCCTCTCCCGCCTACAATGAGCAGTTCTTC
>NA|few|TRBJ2-7|TRBV7-9
CASSLGAGGGSYEQYF
TGTGCCAGCAGCTTAGGTGCAGGGGGCGGGAGCTACGAGCAGTACTTC
>NA|NA|TRBJ1-1|TRBV12-3/TRBV12-4
CASRGQVRTEAFF
TGTGCCAGCAGGGGGCAGGTTCGCACTGAAGCTTTCTTT
>NA|few|TRBJ2-3|TRBV24-1
CATSDFVAPDTQYF
TGTGCCACCAGTGATTTTGTAGCGCCAGATACGCAGTATTTT
>NA|NA|TRBJ2-3|TRBV30
CAWSRAAFTDTQYF
TGTGCCTGGAGTAGGGCAGCTTTCACAGATACGCAGTATTTT
>NA|few|TRBJ2-2|TRBV7-2
CASSLPGKRTGELFF
TGTGCCAGCAGCTTGCCCGGGAAGCGCACCGGGGAGCTGTTTTTT
>NA|NA|TRBJ2-6|TRBV20-1
CSAPKGHPDNVLTF
TGCAGTGCTCCAAAGGGGCACCCGGACAACGTCCTGACTTTC
>NA|few|TRBJ2-7|TRBV5-5
CASSLSLGVYEQYF
TGTGCCAGCAGCTTGTCTTTGGGGGTGTACGAGCAGTACTTC
>NA|NA|TRBJ2-1|TRBV9
CASNRGGGSYNEQFF
TGTGCCAGCAACAGGGGCGGGGGTTCCTACAATGAGCAGTTCTTC
>NA|NA|TRBJ2-4|TRBV7-2
CASSFPPISSAKNIQYF
TGTGCCAGCAGCTTTCCCCCCATCAGCAGCGCCAAAAACATTCAGTACTTC
>TRBD1|NA|TRBJ1-2|TRBV27
CASSRTGVGYGYTF
TGTGCCAGCAGTCGGACAGGAGTGGGCTATGGCTACACCTTC
>NA|NA|TRBJ2-5|TRBV28
CASTPSSRETQYF
TGTGCCAGCACCCCCTCAAGCAGGGAGACCCAGTACTTC
>NA|NA|TRBJ2-7|TRBV27
CVSSYRAIPHEQYF
TGTGTCAGCAGTTACAGGGCCATACCCCACGAGCAGTACTTC
>NA|few|TRBJ2-3|TRBV7-9
CASSFSVSLDTQYF
TGTGCCAGCAGCTTTAGTGTATCATTAGATACGCAGTATTTT
>NA|NA|TRBJ1-4|TRBV7-2
CASSLGIVGAKLFF
TGTGCCAGCAGCTTAGGGATTGTGGGGGCGAAACTGTTTTTT
>TRBD1|NA|TRBJ2-2|TRBV25-1
CASSESTRGTGELFF
TGTGCCAGCAGTGAATCGACCAGGGGGACCGGGGAGCTGTTTTTT
>NA|NA|TRBJ2-1|TRBV20-1
CSAPGARADNEQFF
TGCAGTGCCCCGGGGGCTCGGGCCGACAATGAGCAGTTCTTC
>TRBD1|few|TRBJ2-1|TRBV7-9
CASSPDRELSNEQFF
TGTGCCAGCAGCCCGGACAGGGAGCTTTCCAATGAGCAGTTCTTC
>TRBD2|NA|TRBJ2-1|TRBV4-3
CASSQDGEGSYTYNEQFF
TGCGCCAGCAGCCAAGATGGGGAGGGGTCGTACACCTACAATGAGCAGTTCTTC
>TRBD1|NA|TRBJ2-1|TRBV7-9
CASSPWDRDGEQFF
TGTGCCAGCAGCCCATGGGACAGGGATGGCGAGCAGTTCTTC
>NA|few|TRBJ2-1|TRBV7-2
CASSLHEEQFF
TGTGCCAGCAGCCTCCATGAGGAGCAGTTCTTC
>NA|few|TRBJ2-4|TRBV7-8
CASSLQAKTIQYF
TGTGCCAGCAGCCTTCAAGCCAAAACCATTCAGTACTTC
>TRBD2|few|TRBJ2-7|TRBV7-8
CASSAGLAGESIGTYEQYF
TGTGCCAGCAGCGCGGGACTAGCGGGGGAATCGATAGGGACCTACGAGCAGTACTTC
>NA|NA|TRBJ2-7|TRBV20-1
CSATPDSYEQYF
TGCAGTGCTACACCGGATTCCTACGAGCAGTACTTC
>TRBD2|few|TRBJ2-2|TRBV7-2
CASSFQREGGELFF
TGTGCCAGCAGCTTCCAGCGGGAGGGCGGGGAGCTGTTTTTT
>NA|few|TRBJ1-6|TRBV6-5
CASSYTGHNNSPLHF
TGTGCCAGCAGTTACACGGGACACAATAATTCACCCCTCCACTTT
>TRBD2|NA|TRBJ2-3|TRBV28
CASSLCLGLAQHTDTQYF
TGTGCCAGCAGTTTATGTTTAGGACTAGCTCAACACACAGATACGCAGTATTTT
>NA|NA|TRBJ2-2|TRBV4-3
CASSQASGGSGELFF
TGCGCCAGCAGCCAAGCGTCCGGGGGTTCCGGGGAGCTGTTTTTT
>NA|few|TRBJ1-5|TRBV2
CASSEERKRQPQHF
TGTGCCAGCAGTGAAGAGAGAAAACGGCAGCCCCAGCATTTT
>NA|few|TRBJ2-5|TRBV5-1
CASSLWQQETQYF
TGCGCCAGCAGCTTGTGGCAGCAAGAGACCCAGTACTTC
>NA|NA|TRBJ1-5|TRBV10-3
CAISPGGQPQHF
TGTGCCATCAGCCCCGGGGGTCAGCCCCAGCATTTT
>TRBD1|NA|TRBJ2-1|TRBV14
CASQRRQGNYNEQFF
TGTGCCAGCCAAAGACGACAGGGGAACTACAATGAGCAGTTCTTC
>TRBD1|NA|TRBJ2-3|TRBV7-2
CASSSRTGRQYF
TGTGCCAGCAGCTCCCGGACAGGGAGACAGTATTTT
>TRBD1|few|TRBJ1-1|TRBV20-1
CSAPLQGRGEAFF
TGCAGTGCCCCCCTACAGGGGAGGGGTGAAGCTTTCTTT
>TRBD2|few|TRBJ2-7|TRBV3-1
CASSLKRGLAGYWSYEQYF
TGTGCCAGCAGCCTGAAGCGCGGACTAGCGGGGTATTGGAGCTACGAGCAGTACTTC
>NA|NA|TRBJ2-7|TRBV5-1
CASSLTVVSGDEQYF
TGCGCCAGCAGCCTTACAGTGGTGAGTGGAGACGAGCAGTACTTC
>NA|NA|TRBJ2-3|TRBV12-3/TRBV12-4
CASSPGHHTDTQYF
TGTGCCAGCAGTCCCGGACATCACACAGATACGCAGTATTTT
>TRBD1|NA|TRBJ2-2|TRBV7-2
CASSSNGAAGGLFF
TGTGCCAGCAGCTCGAACGGGGCGGCAGGGGGGCTGTTTTTT
>NA|once|TRBJ2-1|TRBV10-3
CAIIVGNEQFF
TGTGCCATCATAGTGGGCAATGAGCAGTTCTTC
>NA|NA|TRBJ1-2|TRBV5-1
CASSLASGAPNYGYTF
TGCGCCAGCAGCTTGGCTTCTGGGGCCCCCAACTATGGCTACACCTTC